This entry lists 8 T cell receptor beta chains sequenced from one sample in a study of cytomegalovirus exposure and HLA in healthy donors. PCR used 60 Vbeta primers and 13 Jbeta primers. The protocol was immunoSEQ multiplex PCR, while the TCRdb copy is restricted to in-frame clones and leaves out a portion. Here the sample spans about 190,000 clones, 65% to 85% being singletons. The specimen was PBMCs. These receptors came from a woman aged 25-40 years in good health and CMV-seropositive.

In nucleotides, the CDR3 is TGTGCCAGTAGTCCAGGGATCGAGCAGTTCTTC. It encodes CASSPGIEQFF. This chain links TRBV19 with TRBJ2-1, with TRBD1 as a possible D gene (5 bases). The CDR3 extends over 11 amino acids. The V gene lost 5 bases and the J gene lost 10 bases, with 9 bases spanning the gap. CDR1 and CDR2 from the germline V gene are LNHDA and SQIVND (reference sequence). The complete variable domain, with remaining parts taken from reference TRBV19 and TRBJ2-1, reads DGGITQSPKYLFRKEGQNVTLSCEQNLNHDAMYWYRQDPGQGLRLIYYSQIVNDFQKGDIAEGYSVSREKKESFPLTVTSAQKNPTAFYLCASSPGIEQFFGPGTRLTVL.

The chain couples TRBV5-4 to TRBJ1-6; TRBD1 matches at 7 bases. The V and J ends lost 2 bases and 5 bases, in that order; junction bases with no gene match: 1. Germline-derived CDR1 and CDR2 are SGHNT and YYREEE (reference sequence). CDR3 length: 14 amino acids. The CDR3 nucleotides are TGTGCCAGCAGCTTAGGGACAGATAATTCACCCCTCCACTTT. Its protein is CASSLGTDNSPLHF.

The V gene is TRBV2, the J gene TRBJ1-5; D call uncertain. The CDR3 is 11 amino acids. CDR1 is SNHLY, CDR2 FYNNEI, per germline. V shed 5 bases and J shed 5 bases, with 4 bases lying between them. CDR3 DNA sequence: TGTGCCAGCAGTACAGATCAGCCCCAGCATTTT. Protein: CASSTDQPQHF.

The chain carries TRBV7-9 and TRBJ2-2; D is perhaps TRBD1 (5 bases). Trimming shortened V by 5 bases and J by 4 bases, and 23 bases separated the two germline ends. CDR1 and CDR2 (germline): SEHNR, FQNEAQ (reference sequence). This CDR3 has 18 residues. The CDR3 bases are TGTGCCAGCAGCGCCCTCCTGGGGCCAAGGGCTCCCACCGGGGAGCTGTTTTTT. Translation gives CASSALLGPRAPTGELFF. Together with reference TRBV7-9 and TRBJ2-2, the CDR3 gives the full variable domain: DTGVSQNPRHKITKRGQNVTFRCDPISEHNRLYWYRQTLGQGPEFLTYFQNEAQLEKSRLLSDRFSAERPKGSFSTLEIQRTEQGDSAMYLCASSALLGPRAPTGELFFGEGSRLTVL.

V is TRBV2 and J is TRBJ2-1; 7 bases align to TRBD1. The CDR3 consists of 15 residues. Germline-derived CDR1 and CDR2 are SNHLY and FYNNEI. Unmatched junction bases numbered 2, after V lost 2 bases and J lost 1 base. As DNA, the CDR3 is TGTGCCAGCAGTGAAACGACAGGGTCCTACAATGAGCAGTTCTTC. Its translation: CASSETTGSYNEQFF. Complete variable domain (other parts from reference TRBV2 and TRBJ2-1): EPEVTQTPSHQVTQMGQEVILRCVPISNHLYFYWYRQILGQKVEFLVSFYNNEISEKSEIFDDQFSVERPDGSNFTLKIRSTKLEDSAMYFCASSETTGSYNEQFFGPGTRLTVL.

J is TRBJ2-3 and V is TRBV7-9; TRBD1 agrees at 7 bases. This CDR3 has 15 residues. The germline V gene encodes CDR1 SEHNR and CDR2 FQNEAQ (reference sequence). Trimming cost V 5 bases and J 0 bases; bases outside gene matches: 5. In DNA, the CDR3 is TGTGCCAGCAGCCCGCGACAGGGAAGCACAGATACGCAGTATTTT. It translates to CASSPRQGSTDTQYF.

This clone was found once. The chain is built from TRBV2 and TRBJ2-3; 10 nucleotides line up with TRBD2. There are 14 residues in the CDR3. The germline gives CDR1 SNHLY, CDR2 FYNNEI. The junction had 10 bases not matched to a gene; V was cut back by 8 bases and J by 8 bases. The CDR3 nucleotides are TGTGCCAGCCTTTTAGGACTAGCGGCCGGTACGCAGTATTTT. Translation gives CASLLGLAAGTQYF.

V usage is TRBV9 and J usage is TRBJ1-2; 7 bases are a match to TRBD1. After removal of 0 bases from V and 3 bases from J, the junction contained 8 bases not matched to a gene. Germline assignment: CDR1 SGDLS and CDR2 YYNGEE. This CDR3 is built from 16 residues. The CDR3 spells CASSVGGGTAYYGYTF. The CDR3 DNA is TGTGCCAGCAGCGTAGGAGGAGGGACAGCCTACTATGGCTACACCTTC.